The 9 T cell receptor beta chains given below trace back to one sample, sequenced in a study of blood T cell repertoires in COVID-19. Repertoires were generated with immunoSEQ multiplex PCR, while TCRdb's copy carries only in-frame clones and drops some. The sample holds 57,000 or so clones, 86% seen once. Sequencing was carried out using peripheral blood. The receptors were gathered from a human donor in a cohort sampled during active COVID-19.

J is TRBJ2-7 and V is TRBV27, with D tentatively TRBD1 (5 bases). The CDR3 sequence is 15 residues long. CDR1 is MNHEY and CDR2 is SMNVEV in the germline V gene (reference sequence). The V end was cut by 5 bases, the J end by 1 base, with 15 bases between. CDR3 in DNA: TGTGCCAGCAGTGCCCCAGGGTCTCTATCCTACGAGCAGTACTTC. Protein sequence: CASSAPGSLSYEQYF.

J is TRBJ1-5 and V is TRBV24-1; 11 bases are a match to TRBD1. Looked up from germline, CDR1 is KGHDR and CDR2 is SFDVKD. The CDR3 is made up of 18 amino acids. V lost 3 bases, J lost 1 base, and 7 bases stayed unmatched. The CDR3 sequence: CATSDPGTGGLSNQPQHF. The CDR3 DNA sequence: TGTGCCACCAGTGATCCAGGGACAGGGGGTCTCAGCAATCAGCCCCAGCATTTT.

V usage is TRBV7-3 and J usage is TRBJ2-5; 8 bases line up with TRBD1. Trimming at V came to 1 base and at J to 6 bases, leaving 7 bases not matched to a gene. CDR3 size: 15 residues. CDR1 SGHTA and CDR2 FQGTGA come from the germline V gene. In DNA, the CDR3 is TGTGCCAGCAGCTTAAGTCCCGGACAGGGAAAGACCCAGTACTTC. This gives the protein CASSLSPGQGKTQYF.

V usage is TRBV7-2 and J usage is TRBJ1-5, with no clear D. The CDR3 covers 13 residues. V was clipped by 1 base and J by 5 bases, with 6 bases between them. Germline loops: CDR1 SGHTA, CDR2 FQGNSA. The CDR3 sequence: CASSLGRDQPQHF. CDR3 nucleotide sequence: TGTGCCAGCAGCTTAGGCCGCGATCAGCCCCAGCATTTT. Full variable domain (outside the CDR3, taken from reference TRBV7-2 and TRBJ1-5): GAGVSQSPSNKVTEKGKDVELRCDPISGHTALYWYRQSLGQGLEFLIYFQGNSAPDKSGLPSDRFSAERTGGSVSTLTIQRTQQEDSAVYLCASSLGRDQPQHFGDGTRLSIL.

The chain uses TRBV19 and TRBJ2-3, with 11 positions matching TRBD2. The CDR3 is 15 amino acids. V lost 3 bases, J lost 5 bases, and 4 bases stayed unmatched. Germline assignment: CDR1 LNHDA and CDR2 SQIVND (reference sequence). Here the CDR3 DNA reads TGTGCCAGTAGTATGGATCTAGCGGGAGGAGATACGCAGTATTTT. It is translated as CASSMDLAGGDTQYF. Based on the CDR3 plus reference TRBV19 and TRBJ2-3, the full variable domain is DGGITQSPKYLFRKEGQNVTLSCEQNLNHDAMYWYRQDPGQGLRLIYYSQIVNDFQKGDIAEGYSVSREKKESFPLTVTSAQKNPTAFYLCASSMDLAGGDTQYFGPGTRLTVL.

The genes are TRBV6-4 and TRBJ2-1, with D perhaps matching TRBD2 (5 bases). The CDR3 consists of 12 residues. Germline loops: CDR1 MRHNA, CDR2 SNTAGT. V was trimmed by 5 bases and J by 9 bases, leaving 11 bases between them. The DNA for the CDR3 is TGTGCCAGCAGTCCCGGCGAGGGTGAGCAGTTCTTC. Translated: CASSPGEGEQFF.

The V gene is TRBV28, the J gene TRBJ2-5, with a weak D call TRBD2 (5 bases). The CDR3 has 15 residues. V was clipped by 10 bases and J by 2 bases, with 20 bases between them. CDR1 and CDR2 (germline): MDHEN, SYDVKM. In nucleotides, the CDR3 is TGTGCCATCCTTAAGCCAACGACGGGACAAGAGACCCAGTACTTC. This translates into CAILKPTTGQETQYF.

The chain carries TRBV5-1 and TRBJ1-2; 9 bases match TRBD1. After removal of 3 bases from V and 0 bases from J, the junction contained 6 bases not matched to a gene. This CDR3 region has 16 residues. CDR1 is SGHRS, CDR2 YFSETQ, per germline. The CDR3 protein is CASSSDRGASNYGYTF. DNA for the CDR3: TGCGCCAGCAGCTCGGACAGGGGAGCCTCTAACTATGGCTACACCTTC.

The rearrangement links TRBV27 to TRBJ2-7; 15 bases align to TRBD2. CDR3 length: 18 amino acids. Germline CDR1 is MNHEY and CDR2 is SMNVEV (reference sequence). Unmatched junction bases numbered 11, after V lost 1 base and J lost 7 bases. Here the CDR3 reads CASSLFEGTSGRRKEQYF. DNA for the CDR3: TGTGCCAGCAGTTTATTTGAGGGGACTAGCGGGAGGAGAAAGGAGCAGTACTTC.